Listed here are 14 T cell receptor beta chains from one sample, sequenced in a study of blood T cell repertoires in COVID-19. Here immunoSEQ multiplex PCR was the method, and the copy in TCRdb shows in-frame clones only, minus some. Of about 190,000 clones in the sample, 78% are singletons; the top ten hold 2.8%. The material sequenced was peripheral blood. Source of these receptors: a woman aged 80 or older with active or convalescent COVID-19.

The J gene is TRBJ2-5, the V gene TRBV5-8; TRBD1 aligns across 8 bases. The germline CDR1 and CDR2 sequences are SGHTS and YDEGEE. V trimming: 0 bases; J trimming: 4 bases; junction bases outside the gene matches: 8. CDR3 length equals 16 residues. The CDR3 spells CASSLAGTGFLETQYF. CDR3 in DNA: TGTGCCAGCAGCTTGGCTGGGACAGGATTCCTAGAGACCCAGTACTTC.

This sequence joins TRBV3-1 (or the pseudogene TRBV3-2) and TRBJ2-5, with D uncertain. CDR3 size: 17 residues. Per germline, CDR1 LGHDT and CDR2 YNNKEL (reference sequence). V was pared by 0 bases and J by 5 bases, with 19 bases between. The CDR3 DNA is TGTGCCAGCAGCCAAGACAAATTTGTCAGGAACTCGGAGACCCAGTACTTC. Its protein product is CASSQDKFVRNSETQYF.

This chain connects TRBV5-5 to TRBJ2-5; D possibly corresponds to TRBD2 (5 bases). The CDR3 is 15 amino acids. From germline, CDR1 is SGHKS and CDR2 YYEKEE (reference sequence). Trimming removed 1 base at V and 5 bases at J, with 15 bases between. The chain's CDR3 is CASSLPWLAEETQYF. The CDR3 bases are TGTGCCAGCAGCTTGCCCTGGCTAGCCGAGGAGACCCAGTACTTC.

The V gene is TRBV5-1, the J gene TRBJ1-2, with 9 bases identical to TRBD1. CDR1 is SGHRS and CDR2 is YFSETQ in the germline V gene. With V trimmed by 3 bases and J by 8 bases, 11 bases remained unmatched. This CDR3 contains 15 residues. CDR3 sequence reads: CASSSGQGNLGGYTF. The CDR3 DNA follows: TGCGCCAGCAGCTCGGGACAGGGTAATTTGGGAGGCTACACCTTC.

This chain links TRBV5-8 with TRBJ1-4; 9 bases map to TRBD1. V trimming: 4 bases; J trimming: 8 bases; junction bases outside the gene matches: 9. Germline-derived CDR1 and CDR2 are SGHTS and YDEGEE. The CDR3 has 15 residues. CDR3 sequence reads: CASSLWTGEGEKLFF. DNA for the CDR3: TGTGCCAGCAGCCTATGGACAGGGGAAGGAGAAAAACTGTTTTTT.

The V gene is TRBV5-1, the J gene TRBJ2-7, with D possibly matching TRBD1 (5 bases). The CDR3 length is 12 residues. Germline CDR1 reads SGHRS; CDR2 reads YFSETQ. V was pared by 4 bases and J by 3 bases, with 8 bases between. This chain's CDR3 is CASSPGHYEQYF. The CDR3 DNA is TGCGCCAGCAGCCCCGGACACTACGAGCAGTACTTC.

The gene calls are TRBV18 and TRBJ2-1, with 7 nucleotides matching TRBD1. The CDR3 runs to 15 residues. CDR1 and CDR2 from the germline V gene are KGHSH and LQKENI. V shed 4 bases, J shed 4 bases, and the junction held 7 bases outside the gene matches. The CDR3 loop is CASSLSQGPYNEQFF. The CDR3 DNA reads TGTGCCAGCTCACTGTCACAGGGGCCTTACAATGAGCAGTTCTTC.

The J gene is TRBJ1-6, the V gene TRBV3-1 (or the pseudogene TRBV3-2); 7 nucleotides line up with TRBD1. The CDR3 runs 15 residues. Looked up from germline, CDR1 is LGHDT and CDR2 is YNNKEL (reference sequence). The V segment lost 0 bases and the J segment 10 bases; nucleotides outside the gene matches: 6. The CDR3 DNA sequence: TGTGCCAGCAGCCAAGATTCCAGGGGGAGGTCACCCCTCCACTTT. It codes for CASSQDSRGRSPLHF.

The genes are TRBV15 and TRBJ2-7, with 7 bases lining up with TRBD2. Germline assignment: CDR1 LNHNV and CDR2 YYDKDF (reference sequence). Trimming removed 0 bases from V and 2 bases from J; junction bases left unmatched: 7. There are 16 residues in the CDR3. The CDR3 sequence: CATSRDRSGTPYEQYF. CDR3 DNA: TGTGCCACCAGCAGAGATCGCAGCGGGACCCCCTACGAGCAGTACTTC. The whole variable domain, filled in from reference TRBV15 and TRBJ2-7, reads DAMVIQNPRYQVTQFGKPVTLSCSQTLNHNVMYWYQQKSSQAPKLLFHYYDKDFNNEADTPDNFQSRRPNTSFCFLDIRSPGLGDTAMYLCATSRDRSGTPYEQYFGPGTRLTVT.

This clone was observed a few times. The rearrangement joins TRBV5-1 to TRBJ2-3; 9 bases agree with TRBD2. V gave up 3 bases and J gave up 0 bases; unmatched junction bases: 5. From germline, CDR1 is SGHRS and CDR2 YFSETQ. This CDR3 has 16 residues. The CDR3 coding sequence is TGCGCCAGCAGCTCAGCGGGGGGCCATAGCACAGATACGCAGTATTTT. Translating gives CASSSAGGHSTDTQYF.

This chain uses TRBV7-8 with TRBJ2-7; TRBD2 agrees at 11 bases. Germline loops: CDR1 SGHVS, CDR2 FQNEAQ. The CDR3 covers 15 residues. J was trimmed by 2 bases and V by 5 bases; bases with no gene match: 5. CDR3 in DNA: TGTGCCAGCAGCCCATCACTAGCGGGGGCCTACGAGCAGTACTTC. Translation: CASSPSLAGAYEQYF. The full variable domain, in which reference TRBV7-8 and TRBJ2-7 provide the parts outside the CDR3, is GAGVSQSPRYKVAKRGQDVALRCDPISGHVSLFWYQQALGQGPEFLTYFQNEAQLDKSGLPSDRFFAERPEGSVSTLKIQRTQQEDSAVYLCASSPSLAGAYEQYFGPGTRLTVT.

This clone was seen just once. This chain uses TRBV24-1 with TRBJ1-2; weak D call: TRBD1 (6 bases). Germline assignment: CDR1 KGHDR and CDR2 SFDVKD. The CDR3 spans 15 residues. Trimming removed 3 bases at V and 8 bases at J, with 18 bases between. CDR3 sequence (DNA): TGTGCCACCAGTGATGGGGACACGGACCTAGGGGGCTACACCTTC. Its protein product is CATSDGDTDLGGYTF.

This chain connects TRBV28 to TRBJ1-3; D is unclear. This CDR3 is built from 13 residues. Germline CDR1 reads MDHEN; CDR2 reads SYDVKM. Trimming stripped 7 bases from V and 0 bases from J, with 7 bases between. Here the CDR3 DNA reads TGTGCCAGCACGGACTACTCTGGAAACACCATATATTTT. Translated: CASTDYSGNTIYF. The variable domain in full, completed from reference TRBV28 and TRBJ1-3, reads DVKVTQSSRYLVKRTGEKVFLECVQDMDHENMFWYRQDPGLGLRLIYFSYDVKMKEKGDIPEGYSVSREKKERFSLILESASTNQTSMYLCASTDYSGNTIYFGEGSWLTVV.

The genes are TRBV7-2 and TRBJ2-5; 13 bases are a match to TRBD2. J gave up 3 bases and V 1 base, and 2 bases lay outside the gene matches. The CDR3 loop spans 16 amino acids. The germline V gene encodes CDR1 SGHTA and CDR2 FQGNSA. CDR3 DNA sequence: TGTGCCAGCAGCTTAGGGGGGACTAGCGGGGAAGAGACCCAGTACTTC. Amino acids: CASSLGGTSGEETQYF.